One sample yielded the 10 T cell receptor beta chains listed below, sequenced in a study of T cells after posttransplantation cyclophosphamide. Using immunoSEQ multiplex PCR, the repertoire was profiled, and TCRdb retains in-frame clones only, with some absent. The repertoire has 15,000 to 20,000 clones, 80% to 90% of them found once; the top ten carry roughly 2.8%. Controls had myeloablative marrow grafts with methotrexate and calcineurin inhibitor, sampled at 1 year. Sample: PBMCs, taken around 410 days after allogeneic stem cell transplant with calcineurin inhibitor and methotrexate. Every receptor here comes from a male patient younger than 45 who received an allogeneic stem cell transplant from an unrelated donor, was CMV-positive, and had acute and chronic GVHD. Some T cells may arise from the graft donor.

The chain combines TRBV9 with TRBJ2-1; a possible D gene is TRBD2 (6 bases). Germline V gene lookup returns CDR1 SGDLS and CDR2 YYNGEE. This CDR3 is 14 amino acids long. V lost 2 bases and J 3 bases, leaving 9 bases between the germline ends. Here the CDR3 reads CASSVAGFYNEQFF. The CDR3 DNA sequence: TGTGCCAGCAGCGTGGCGGGATTCTACAATGAGCAGTTCTTC.

The chain employs TRBV19 and TRBJ2-5; D is perhaps TRBD2 (6 bases). The germline V gene encodes CDR1 LNHDA and CDR2 SQIVND (reference sequence). Trimming stripped 3 bases from V and 1 base from J, with 21 bases between. This CDR3 has 18 residues. CDR3 sequence: CASSMGGGAWAAQETQYF. CDR3 nucleotide sequence: TGTGCCAGTAGTATGGGAGGTGGGGCCTGGGCCGCCCAAGAGACCCAGTACTTC. The full variable domain, in which reference TRBV19 and TRBJ2-5 provide the parts outside the CDR3, is DGGITQSPKYLFRKEGQNVTLSCEQNLNHDAMYWYRQDPGQGLRLIYYSQIVNDFQKGDIAEGYSVSREKKESFPLTVTSAQKNPTAFYLCASSMGGGAWAAQETQYFGPGTRLLVL.

This clone was detected a few times. The chain carries TRBV13 and TRBJ1-4; weak D call: TRBD1 (6 bases). Between the trimmed V and J ends, which lost 8 bases and 13 bases, there was a span of 17 bases. The CDR3 contains 12 residues. Germline CDR1 and CDR2: PRHDT and FYEKMQ (reference sequence). DNA of the CDR3: TGTGCCAGCTCTTTCCAACAGGGCGGACTGTTTTTT. It encodes CASSFQQGGLFF.

This chain uses TRBV4-3 with TRBJ2-7; 11 nucleotides align to TRBD2. The CDR3 covers 19 residues. Looked up from germline, CDR1 is LGHNA and CDR2 is YSLEER. V lost 0 bases to trimming and J lost 4 bases; unmatched junction nucleotides: 14. CDR3 amino acids: CASSQDQGSSGRTAYEQYF. CDR3 DNA sequence: TGCGCCAGCAGCCAAGATCAGGGGTCTAGCGGGAGGACGGCATACGAGCAGTACTTC.

The chain combines TRBV4-1 with TRBJ2-5, with 8 positions matching TRBD2. This CDR3 is 15 amino acids long. Germline values: CDR1 MGHRA, CDR2 YSYEKL. V lost 4 bases, J lost 5 bases, and 9 bases stayed unmatched. CDR3: CASSPSAGGWETQYF. The CDR3 DNA follows: TGCGCCAGCAGCCCCTCTGCGGGAGGATGGGAGACCCAGTACTTC.

J is TRBJ2-2 and V is TRBV11-3, with D possibly being TRBD1 (6 bases). V was shortened by 0 bases and J by 7 bases, with 9 bases between the two germline ends. The CDR3 spans 14 residues. CDR1 is SGHNT, CDR2 YENEEA, per germline. CDR3: CASSLDGGSGELFF. Written as DNA, the CDR3 is TGTGCCAGCAGCTTAGATGGGGGCAGCGGGGAGCTGTTTTTT.

The V gene is TRBV5-1, the J gene TRBJ2-3, with 12 bases matching TRBD2. Germline V lookup: CDR1 SGHRS, CDR2 YFSETQ. The CDR3 is made up of 17 amino acids. With 4 bases clipped from V and 3 bases from J, the junction kept 9 bases outside the gene matches. CDR3 bases: TGCGCCAGCAGCCTGCAGCTAGCGGGGGGGGGAACAGATACGCAGTATTTT. Its protein is CASSLQLAGGGTDTQYF.

This clone was seen only once. The chain uses TRBV19 and TRBJ1-4, with a tentative D call TRBD1 (6 bases). From germline, CDR1 is LNHDA and CDR2 SQIVND (reference sequence). CDR3 size: 15 residues. V was cut by 5 bases and J by 0 bases, with 10 bases left in between. The CDR3 protein is CASSSGTSTNEKLFF. DNA for the CDR3: TGTGCCAGTAGTTCCGGGACATCAACTAATGAAAAACTGTTTTTT.

The CDR3 spells CASSTRLAGADNEQFF. CDR3 DNA sequence: TGTGCCAGCAGTACCAGACTAGCGGGAGCCGACAATGAGCAGTTCTTC. This sequence joins TRBV27 and TRBJ2-1; 12 bases line up with TRBD2. Germline V gene lookup returns CDR1 MNHEY and CDR2 SMNVEV (reference sequence). J lost 5 bases, V lost 5 bases, and 7 bases had no gene match. The CDR3 is made up of 16 amino acids.

This clone showed up just a few times. The CDR3 nucleotides read TGTGCCAGTAGTATCCACAGGACGCAAGGTGAAAAACTGTTTTTT. Its protein product is CASSIHRTQGEKLFF. The J gene is TRBJ1-4, the V gene TRBV19; D may be TRBD1 (5 bases). Looked up from germline, CDR1 is LNHDA and CDR2 is SQIVND (reference sequence). CDR3 length: 15 residues. The V gene lost 3 bases and the J gene lost 7 bases, with 15 bases spanning the gap.